The next 28 T cell receptor beta chains were all read from a single sample in a study of shared clonotypes between healthy human individuals. Assay: immunoSEQ multiplex PCR; the TCRdb copy retains only in-frame clones and omits some. Of about 690,000 clones in the sample, roughly 87% were seen once. Sequenced: memory CD8+ T cells from PBMCs. Regarding subset: CD45RO+ cells pooled with CCR7-negative TemRA cells. The receptors originated from a man younger than 30 in good health. Some clones in this sample may be carry-over from other donors' samples.

As for this clone: Different DNA sequences within this sample yield the same CDR3. This chain uses TRBV4-3 with TRBJ1-4; no definite D call. The CDR3 spans 15 residues. Germline CDR1 reads LGHNA; CDR2 reads YSLEER. Trimming took off 1 base at V and 3 bases at J, with 9 bases between the two ends. This chain's CDR3 is CASSQVSGPNEKLFF. The CDR3 DNA follows: TGCGCCAGCAGCCAAGTTTCAGGCCCTAATGAAAAACTGTTTTTT.

The V call is TRBV5-8, the J call TRBJ1-1; D gene unclear. Germline CDR1 reads SGHTS; CDR2 reads YDEGEE. The CDR3 has 16 residues. Trimming took 0 bases from V and 2 from J, leaving 14 bases between them. CDR3: CASSLGSAEINTEAFF. CDR3 sequence (DNA): TGTGCCAGCAGCTTGGGTAGTGCAGAGATCAACACTGAAGCTTTCTTT.

The chain combines TRBV2 with TRBJ2-7; 8 bases are shared with TRBD1. The ends lost 6 bases at V and 5 bases at J; junction bases unmatched: 15. Germline lookup yields CDR1 SNHLY and CDR2 FYNNEI. The CDR3 length is 16 residues. CDR3 sequence: CASSASVGQVKDEQYF. The CDR3 DNA reads TGTGCCAGCAGCGCCTCGGTGGGACAGGTTAAGGACGAGCAGTACTTC.

The genes are TRBV21-1 and TRBJ1-2. TRBV21-1 is a pseudogene segment. This CDR3 is built from 17 residues. Here the CDR3 reads CASSKAPRWGLNYGYTF. DNA for the CDR3: TGTGCCAGCAGCAAAGCCCCCCGGTGGGGTTTGAACTATGGCTACACCTTC.

In regard to this clone: Other DNA sequences from this sample encode an identical CDR3 as well. The chain has TRBV5-6 and TRBJ2-3; D gene uncertain. CDR1 is SGHDT, CDR2 YYEEEE, per germline. The CDR3 length is 12 residues. The V end was cut by 2 bases, the J end by 2 bases, with 3 bases between. The CDR3 loop is CASSFITDTQYF. DNA for the CDR3: TGTGCCAGCAGCTTCATCACAGATACGCAGTATTTT.

This chain uses TRBV7-9 with TRBJ2-7; D is uncertain. The CDR3 covers 15 residues. Germline CDR1 SEHNR, CDR2 FQNEAQ (reference sequence). Trimming pared 3 bases from V and 3 bases from J, leaving 15 bases between. The DNA of the CDR3 is TGTGCCAGCAGCTTCTTGAATCAAAACAACTACGAGCAGTACTTC. Translated: CASSFLNQNNYEQYF. Together with reference TRBV7-9 and TRBJ2-7, the CDR3 gives the full variable domain: DTGVSQNPRHKITKRGQNVTFRCDPISEHNRLYWYRQTLGQGPEFLTYFQNEAQLEKSRLLSDRFSAERPKGSFSTLEIQRTEQGDSAMYLCASSFLNQNNYEQYFGPGTRLTVT.

The rearrangement links TRBV27 to TRBJ2-5, with TRBD2 matching 9 bases. This CDR3 is built from 17 residues. V was clipped by 5 bases and J by 7 bases; unmatched bases: 17. Germline CDR1 reads MNHEY; CDR2 reads SMNVEV (reference sequence). The CDR3 sequence is CASSQEAGGPLPATQYF. CDR3 DNA: TGTGCCAGCAGTCAGGAGGCGGGAGGGCCTCTTCCGGCGACCCAGTACTTC.

The chain joins TRBV2 to TRBJ1-5; D is ambiguous. Per the germline V gene, CDR1 is SNHLY and CDR2 is FYNNEI. The ends were cut back, 5 bases at V and 4 bases at J, with 15 bases in the middle. CDR3 length: 15 amino acids. The DNA for the CDR3 is TGTGCCAGCAGTCCTGGACCCTTCGGAAATCAGCCCCAGCATTTT. This sequence encodes CASSPGPFGNQPQHF.

This clone is a singleton in its sample. This chain joins TRBV2 and TRBJ1-5; TRBD1 aligns across 9 bases. The CDR3 covers 15 residues. Germline CDR1 reads SNHLY; CDR2 reads FYNNEI. J lost 6 bases, V lost 6 bases, and 9 bases had no gene match. CDR3 coding DNA: TGTGCCAGCAGCGAGGACAGGGGTTGGGGTCAGCCCCAGCATTTT. Amino acid sequence: CASSEDRGWGQPQHF.

In the case of this clone: The sample has other DNA sequences that encode this CDR3 too. V usage is TRBV28 and J usage is TRBJ2-7, with unresolved D. The V end was cut by 3 bases, the J end by 2 bases, with 8 bases between. The CDR3 runs to 13 residues. In germline, CDR1 is MDHEN, CDR2 SYDVKM. The CDR3 sequence is CASSFGSPYEQYF. CDR3 coding DNA: TGTGCCAGCAGTTTCGGCAGTCCCTACGAGCAGTACTTC.

The V call is TRBV6-6, the J call TRBJ2-3, with D hard to call. Germline V CDR1 and CDR2: MNHNY, SVGAGI (reference sequence). Trimming shortened V by 8 bases and J by 6 bases, and 9 bases separated the two germline ends. The CDR3 has 11 residues. CDR3 coding DNA: TGTGCCAGCCGGGCGGCCGATACGCAGTATTTT. Protein sequence: CASRAADTQYF.

The chain employs TRBV9 and TRBJ1-2; D is unclear. There are 15 residues in the CDR3. Trimming shortened V by 2 bases and J by 0 bases, and 11 bases separated the two germline ends. CDR1 and CDR2 (germline): SGDLS, YYNGEE. The CDR3 nucleotides are TGTGCCAGCAGCGTTGCCGGGCCTGCTAACTATGGCTACACCTTC. Encoded protein: CASSVAGPANYGYTF.

The J gene is TRBJ2-7, the V gene TRBV6-1, with 10 bases identical to TRBD1. This CDR3 is 13 amino acids long. The germline V gene has CDR1 MNHNS and CDR2 SASEGT. The junction had 5 bases not matched to a gene; V was cut back by 10 bases and J by 2 bases. Here the CDR3 reads CATWTGGTYEQYF. CDR3 in DNA: TGTGCCACCTGGACAGGGGGAACCTACGAGCAGTACTTC.

This rearrangement joins TRBV2 to TRBJ2-5; no clear D. This CDR3 spans 15 amino acids. V lost 5 bases and J 4 bases, leaving 17 bases between the germline ends. Germline CDR1 SNHLY, CDR2 FYNNEI. The CDR3 coding sequence is TGTGCCAGCAGTTTATATGGGGTCTCAGGAGAGACCCAGTACTTC. Translated, it gives CASSLYGVSGETQYF.

V gene TRBV6-5 combines with J gene TRBJ2-5, with 9 bases lining up with TRBD1. The CDR3 runs to 14 residues. Per the germline V gene, CDR1 is MNHEY and CDR2 is SVGAGI. The CDR3 nucleotides are TGTGCAACGGGACAGGGTGTAGGTGGAGAGACCCAGTACTTC. The encoded protein is CATGQGVGGETQYF.

This clone was observed a few times. A far larger clone is one base from this, pointing to a likely read error. The chain couples TRBV27 to TRBJ2-6, with D unclear. There are 14 residues in the CDR3. Trimming took off 4 bases at V and 0 bases at J, with 4 bases between the two ends. Germline assignment: CDR1 MNHEY and CDR2 SMNVEV (reference sequence). The CDR3 protein is CASSYSSGANVLTF. In DNA, the CDR3 is TGTGCCAGCAGTTACAGCTCTGGGGCCAACGTCCTGACTTTC.

The chain links TRBV4-3 to TRBJ2-1, with no clear D. The ends were cut back, 4 bases at V and 0 bases at J, with 13 bases in the middle. CDR3 length: 16 residues. The germline V gene has CDR1 LGHNA and CDR2 YSLEER. CDR3 sequence: CASSLDWFSSYNEQFF. The CDR3 coding sequence is TGCGCCAGCAGCCTCGACTGGTTCAGCTCCTACAATGAGCAGTTCTTC.

To note about this clone: Other DNA sequences of this sample code for an identical CDR3. V gene TRBV9 combines with J gene TRBJ2-3; D possibly uses TRBD1 or TRBD2 (5 bases each). Trimming left V 3 bases short and J 5 bases short, with 7 bases between. From germline, CDR1 is SGDLS and CDR2 YYNGEE. The CDR3 runs 12 residues. The CDR3 DNA reads as TGTGCCAGCAGCGCAGGGAGAGATACGCAGTATTTT. It specifies CASSAGRDTQYF.

The chain combines TRBV7-9 with TRBJ2-7; no reliable D call. The CDR3 is made up of 12 amino acids. Per the germline V gene, CDR1 is SEHNR and CDR2 is FQNEAQ (reference sequence). Trimming pared 2 bases from V and 9 bases from J, leaving 11 bases between. CDR3 DNA sequence: TGTGCCAGCAGCTTATTATTCGCCGGGCAGTACTTC. This sequence encodes CASSLLFAGQYF. The entire variable domain, with the rest obtained from reference TRBV7-9 and TRBJ2-7, is as follows: DTGVSQNPRHKITKRGQNVTFRCDPISEHNRLYWYRQTLGQGPEFLTYFQNEAQLEKSRLLSDRFSAERPKGSFSTLEIQRTEQGDSAMYLCASSLLFAGQYFGPGTRLTVT.

The chain links TRBV28 to TRBJ2-1; D is unresolved. Trimming took 4 bases from V and 4 from J, leaving 5 bases between them. The CDR3 totals 12 residues. Per germline, CDR1 MDHEN and CDR2 SYDVKM. The CDR3 region has the DNA TGTGCCAGCAGTTGGGGATACAATGAGCAGTTCTTC. Protein: CASSWGYNEQFF.

The chain has TRBV27 and TRBJ2-7; TRBD2 matches 8 bases. The CDR3 spans 14 residues. Germline V gene lookup returns CDR1 MNHEY and CDR2 SMNVEV (reference sequence). The V and J ends lost 6 bases and 2 bases, in that order; junction bases with no gene match: 6. The CDR3 coding sequence is TGTGCCAGCAGCAACGGGAGGGCCACCTACGAGCAGTACTTC. This codes for CASSNGRATYEQYF.

This clone was seen only once. The gene calls are TRBV5-1 and TRBJ2-2; 7 positions agree with TRBD1. Germline V gene lookup returns CDR1 SGHRS and CDR2 YFSETQ. The V segment lost 0 bases and the J segment 5 bases; nucleotides outside the gene matches: 1. CDR3 size: 14 residues. Written as DNA, the CDR3 is TGCGCCAGCAGCTTGGGACAGGGAACCGGGGAGCTGTTTTTT. Encoded protein: CASSLGQGTGELFF.

The chain couples TRBV5-1 to TRBJ2-2, with a tentative D call TRBD1 (5 bases). The CDR3 loop spans 15 amino acids. V lost 3 bases and J 5 bases, leaving 14 bases between the germline ends. Germline values: CDR1 SGHRS, CDR2 YFSETQ. The CDR3 DNA reads as TGCGCCAGCAGCTCCCATCAAGGGGCGACCGGGGAGCTGTTTTTT. Its translation is CASSSHQGATGELFF.

A word on this clone: The sample holds other DNA sequences that translate to the same CDR3. The chain combines TRBV27 with TRBJ2-2; unclear D gene. Germline assignment: CDR1 MNHEY and CDR2 SMNVEV (reference sequence). The V and J ends lost 5 bases and 4 bases respectively, with 2 bases between them. The CDR3 runs 11 residues. The CDR3 nucleotides are TGTGCCAGCAGTCGCACCGGGGAGCTGTTTTTT. This codes for CASSRTGELFF.

The chain employs TRBV7-2 and TRBJ1-3; 8 nucleotides align to TRBD1. The CDR3 runs 14 residues. J gave up 4 bases and V 6 bases, and 5 bases lay outside the gene matches. In germline, CDR1 is SGHTA, CDR2 FQGNSA. Here the CDR3 reads CASRTGARGNTIYF. CDR3 bases: TGTGCCAGCAGGACAGGGGCGAGAGGAAACACCATATATTTT.

The J gene is TRBJ1-3, the V gene TRBV27; D is unclear. Germline CDR1 reads MNHEY; CDR2 reads SMNVEV (reference sequence). This CDR3 has 16 residues. Trimming removed 4 bases at V and 0 bases at J, with 13 bases between. The CDR3, as DNA: TGTGCCAGCAGTTCGGGCCGTATCAGCTCTGGAAACACCATATATTTT. Translation: CASSSGRISSGNTIYF.

The chain has TRBV4-1 and TRBJ1-2; 9 bases fit TRBD1. CDR1 and CDR2 (germline): MGHRA, YSYEKL. With V trimmed by 4 bases and J by 4 bases, 10 bases remained unmatched. The CDR3 sequence is 16 residues long. The CDR3 DNA sequence: TGCGCCAGCAGCCCTGGACAGGGGCTTGGAGGCTATGGCTACACCTTC. The encoded protein is CASSPGQGLGGYGYTF.

This clone occurred once. The V gene is TRBV11-2, the J gene TRBJ2-2; D perhaps matches TRBD2 (5 bases). The CDR3 extends over 17 amino acids. Germline CDR1 SGHAT, CDR2 FQNNGV. V was trimmed by 5 bases and J by 5 bases, leaving 21 bases between them. In nucleotides, the CDR3 is TGTGCCAGCAGCGCACGGGAACCGGCTTTGGGGACCGGGGAGCTGTTTTTT. The encoded protein is CASSAREPALGTGELFF.